The subject of this entry is one T cell receptor beta chain. Its antigen is unidentified. The use of a sample-barcoded 5' primer and a J-beta primer mix characterized a second PCR of roughly 7 to 11 cycles. Each CDR3 protein gets one entry after TCRdb re-called the 5' RACE reads with MiXCR. The sample contains around 1,000,000 distinct CDR3 sequences, under 30% of which appear only once. The CDR3 is 16 amino acids. CDR1 is SGDLS and CDR2 is YYNGEE in the germline V gene. The V and J ends lost 4 bases and 5 bases, in that order; junction bases with no gene match: 14. This record belongs to a study of blood T cells in healthy people across ages. Study findings and constraints: Across samples, TCR beta diversity tracked strongly with naive T cell percentage. Donor CMV status was unknown, possibly confounding expanded clonotype changes.

A further study also used this sample, focusing on T cells of mothers and their children. Turning to that study: Second-round PCR products received sample barcodes and 2-4 random nucleotides from the M1S primer.

The sequence came from a girl aged 2-10 years in good health. The chain joins TRBV9 to TRBJ2-5, with 7 nucleotides matching TRBD1. Material: blood. The CDR3: CASSKQGLTSWETQYF. The CDR3 coding sequence is TGTGCCAGCAGCAAACAGGGGCTTACCAGCTGGGAGACCCAGTACTTC.